This T cell receptor (beta chain) was obtained from a study of tumor T cells in aggressive B-cell lymphoma. This CDR3 is built from 15 residues. The V segment lost 4 bases and the J segment 2 bases; nucleotides outside the gene matches: 4. The germline CDR1 and CDR2 sequences are LGHNA and YNFKEQ. Clones were sequenced by immunoSEQ multiplex PCR, and TCRdb holds only the in-frame ones, with some missing. The data show 2,900 or so clones, around 82% seen once. The rearrangement joins TRBV4-2 to TRBJ1-2; 10 bases are shared with TRBD1. The sequence derives from an adult with diffuse large B cell lymphoma. Sequencing used tumor tissue. The CDR3 here is CASSPGDRGNYGYTF. CDR3 DNA: TGTGCCAGCAGCCCCGGGGACAGGGGAAACTATGGCTACACCTTC.